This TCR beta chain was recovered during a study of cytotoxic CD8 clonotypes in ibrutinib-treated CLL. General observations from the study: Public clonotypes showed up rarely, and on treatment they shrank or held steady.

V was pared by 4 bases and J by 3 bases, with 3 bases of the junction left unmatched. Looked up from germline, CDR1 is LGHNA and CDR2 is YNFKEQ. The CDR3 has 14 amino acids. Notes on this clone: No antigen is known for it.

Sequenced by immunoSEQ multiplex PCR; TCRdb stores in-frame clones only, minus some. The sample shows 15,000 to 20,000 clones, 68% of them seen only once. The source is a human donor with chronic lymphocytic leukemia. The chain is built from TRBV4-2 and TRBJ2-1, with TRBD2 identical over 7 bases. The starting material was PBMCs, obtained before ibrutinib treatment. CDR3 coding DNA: TGTGCCAGCAGCCCCGAGCGGGGCTACAATGAGCAGTTCTTC. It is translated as CASSPERGYNEQFF.